This entry describes one T cell receptor beta chain. Its antigen is not known. The time point was: persistent/refractory GD, antithyroid drugs over 5 years with positive TRAb. Researchers made the TCR library from RNA that was extracted from PBMCs. EDTA tubes were used for drawing roughly 9 milliliters of peripheral blood. With V trimmed by 3 bases and J by 6 bases, 9 bases remained unmatched. Looked up from germline, CDR1 is LGHNA and CDR2 is YSLEER. This CDR3 contains 15 residues. These data belong to a study of regulatory T cells in long-lasting Graves disease. Findings and caveats of the study: Persistent disease preferred TRBV28, TRBJ1-2 and TRBJ2-5; new disease, TRBV20-1 and TRBJ2-1. Patients with persistent Graves' had lower TCR diversity than newly diagnosed patients.

Building of the TCR beta libraries involved iRepertoire HTBI primers and Arm-PCR of CDR3 regions. MiXCR was run by TCRdb on the multiplex PCR reads, yielding one entry per CDR3 protein. The repertoire includes around 450,000 distinct CDR3 sequences, 20% to 25% of them detected once, and 7% to 9% sits in the top ten. This chain uses TRBV4-3 with TRBJ1-2, with 8 bases that match TRBD1. This TCR was recovered from a female donor with Graves disease. The sequencing here drew on peripheral blood mononuclear cells (PBMCs), taken when the disease was refractory, from a patient treated with antithyroid drugs. The CDR3 nucleotides are TGCGCCAGCAGCCACTCGGACAGGGAGCGTGATGGCTACACCTTC. Its protein is CASSHSDRERDGYTF.